This T cell receptor beta chain was found in a study of shared clonotypes between healthy human individuals. Original methodology: Filtering differed because ImmunoSEQ produced junction-only sequences that carried no quality scores. Some clones are missing from TCRdb's copy, which holds only in-frame ones; the method was immunoSEQ multiplex PCR. The V and J calls and clone size come from that table; D and trimming were worked out from the DNA. Of under 850,000 clones listed, nearly 95% are singletons. Terminally differentiated effector memory CD45RA+ cells were left out of the naive CD8 fraction, which was CD45RO-negative and positively selected for CCR7. The donors were adults (healthy and HIV-negative) with no recent acute infections or vaccinations. Trimming took 4 bases from V and 0 from J, leaving 11 bases between them. The CDR3 totals 15 residues. Germline CDR1 and CDR2: SGHKS and YYEKEE (reference sequence).

The chain couples TRBV5-5 to TRBJ2-1; unclear D gene. The sequence came from a young man in good health. The specimen was naive CD8+ T cells sorted from blood. The CDR3 coding sequence is TGTGCCAGCAGCCCGGCATGGAGCTCCTACAATGAGCAGTTCTTC. This encodes CASSPAWSSYNEQFF. The variable domain in full, completed from reference TRBV5-5 and TRBJ2-1, reads DAGVTQSPTHLIKTRGQQVTLRCSPISGHKSVSWYQQVLGQGPQFIFQYYEKEERGRGNFPDRFSARQFPNYSSELNVNALLLGDSALYLCASSPAWSSYNEQFFGPGTRLTVL.